Listed here are 30 T cell receptor beta chains from one sample, sequenced in a study of blood T cell repertoires in COVID-19. Clones were sequenced by immunoSEQ multiplex PCR, and TCRdb holds only the in-frame ones, with some missing. The data contain some 150,000 clones, 82% of them singletons. Sequencing input: peripheral blood. These receptors came from a woman aged 80 or over with acute or convalescent COVID-19.

This clone was detected only once. The rearrangement joins TRBV28 to TRBJ2-7; a possible D gene is TRBD2 (6 bases). This CDR3 region has 15 residues. V lost 7 bases and J lost 0, with 16 bases in between. The V gene's germline CDR1 is MDHEN and CDR2 SYDVKM. In DNA form, the CDR3 reads TGTGCCAGCATTTCTTCCCGGGGAGGCTCCTACGAGCAGTACTTC. Its protein product is CASISSRGGSYEQYF.

Only a few counts were recorded for this clone. The rearrangement joins TRBV9 to TRBJ2-7; TRBD2 matches at 10 bases. This CDR3 spans 14 amino acids. With 4 bases clipped from V and 3 bases from J, the junction kept 4 bases outside the gene matches. Germline assignment: CDR1 SGDLS and CDR2 YYNGEE. The CDR3 loop reads CASSIGLAVYEQYF. The CDR3 nucleotides are TGTGCCAGCAGCATAGGACTAGCGGTCTACGAGCAGTACTTC.

The rearrangement joins TRBV28 to TRBJ1-2; D unclear. Trimming removed 5 bases from V and 4 bases from J, with 23 bases in between. The CDR3 contains 17 residues. CDR1 MDHEN and CDR2 SYDVKM come from the germline V gene. This chain's CDR3 is CASSPSAGLYPRYGYTF. In nucleotides, the CDR3 is TGTGCCAGCAGTCCCTCGGCAGGCCTATATCCCCGCTATGGCTACACCTTC.

This chain links TRBV5-8 with TRBJ2-5, with 8 bases aligning to TRBD2. Germline trimming cut 2 bases from V and 2 bases from J; bases unmatched to any gene: 8. CDR3 length equals 16 residues. The germline V gene has CDR1 SGHTS and CDR2 YDEGEE. DNA for the CDR3: TGTGCCAGCAGCTTTTTAGGTAGCGGGATACAAGAGACCCAGTACTTC. It is translated as CASSFLGSGIQETQYF.

V gene TRBV4-1 combines with J gene TRBJ2-3; 11 positions agree with TRBD1. The CDR3 loop spans 16 amino acids. Trimming removed 4 bases from V and 2 bases from J; junction bases left unmatched: 5. Germline assignment: CDR1 MGHRA and CDR2 YSYEKL. Here the CDR3 DNA reads TGCGCCAGCAGCCCGCGGACAGGGGGCTTCACAGATACGCAGTATTTT. Its translation is CASSPRTGGFTDTQYF.

The rearrangement uses TRBV9 and TRBJ1-1; the D is unclear. The CDR3 covers 13 residues. V gave up 3 bases and J gave up 0 bases, with 6 bases separating them. The germline V gene encodes CDR1 SGDLS and CDR2 YYNGEE. CDR3 DNA sequence: TGTGCCAGCAGCGCACAGATGAACACTGAAGCTTTCTTT. Residues: CASSAQMNTEAFF.

In its sample, this clone was seen a few times. The V call is TRBV11-2, the J call TRBJ1-1; D may be TRBD1 (5 bases). Per the germline V gene, CDR1 is SGHAT and CDR2 is FQNNGV. This CDR3 comprises 12 residues. Trimming removed 0 bases from V and 9 bases from J, with 8 bases in between. The CDR3 DNA is TGTGCCAGCAGCTTAGACATGGACAAAGCTTTCTTT. It yields the protein CASSLDMDKAFF.

The chain carries TRBV18 and TRBJ1-6, with 10 nucleotides matching TRBD1. CDR1 is KGHSH and CDR2 is LQKENI in the germline V gene. The CDR3 loop spans 18 amino acids. V shed 4 bases and J 4 bases; nucleotides not matched to a gene: 10. DNA for the CDR3: TGTGCCAGCTCACTAGAAAGACAGGGGGCCGTTTATAATTCACCCCTCCACTTT. Its translation is CASSLERQGAVYNSPLHF.

V is TRBV18 and J is TRBJ1-4; the D is unclear. The CDR3 has 15 amino acids. The germline V and J ends were trimmed by 6 bases and 0 bases, with 11 bases remaining between them. Germline values: CDR1 KGHSH, CDR2 LQKENI. The CDR3 loop reads CASSPQSATNEKLFF. As DNA, the CDR3 is TGTGCCAGCTCCCCTCAGTCCGCAACTAATGAAAAACTGTTTTTT.

V gene TRBV3-1 (or the pseudogene TRBV3-2) combines with J gene TRBJ1-2; perhaps TRBD1 as D (6 bases). The CDR3 loop spans 14 amino acids. V was trimmed by 0 bases and J by 8 bases, leaving 13 bases between them. CDR1 is LGHDT, CDR2 YNNKEL, per germline (reference sequence). CDR3 sequence (DNA): TGTGCCAGCAGCCAAGATTTGGGGGCGTCGGGCTACACCTTC. Encoded protein: CASSQDLGASGYTF.

The J gene is TRBJ2-3, the V gene TRBV24-1; D is possibly TRBD2 (5 bases). The germline V gene encodes CDR1 KGHDR and CDR2 SFDVKD. V was trimmed by 5 bases and J by 3 bases, leaving 8 bases between them. The CDR3 covers 13 residues. CDR3 in amino acids: CATSAEVTDTQYF. CDR3 DNA sequence: TGTGCCACCAGTGCGGAGGTAACAGATACGCAGTATTTT.

The chain carries TRBV11-2 and TRBJ2-1; 9 nucleotides agree with TRBD2. In germline, CDR1 is SGHAT, CDR2 FQNNGV. Losses at the gene ends were 2 bases for V and 6 bases for J; bases not matched to a gene: 2. This CDR3 has 14 amino acids. CDR3 region: CASSLLAGTNEQFF. The CDR3, as DNA: TGTGCCAGCAGCTTACTAGCGGGGACCAATGAGCAGTTCTTC.

This chain connects TRBV18 to TRBJ2-3; D is unclear. Trimming took off 3 bases at V and 3 bases at J, with 7 bases between the two ends. The CDR3 totals 13 residues. Germline CDR1 and CDR2: KGHSH and LQKENI. CDR3: CASSPSLTDTQYF. The CDR3, as DNA: TGTGCCAGCTCACCGTCCTTGACAGATACGCAGTATTTT.

The chain links TRBV6-2 or TRBV6-3 to TRBJ2-7, with D perhaps TRBD2 (6 bases). This CDR3 has 15 residues. V dropped 4 bases and J dropped 6 bases, with 19 bases sitting between them. Germline CDR1 reads MNHEY; CDR2 reads SVGEGT. Here the CDR3 DNA reads TGTGCCAGCAGTTCCAGTAAACCCCTGGGGGGCGAGCAGTACTTC. Amino acids: CASSSSKPLGGEQYF.

Only one count was recorded for this clone. The rearrangement links TRBV2 to TRBJ1-6; the match to TRBD1 covers 10 bases. Trimming removed 6 bases from V and 10 bases from J; junction bases left unmatched: 6. The CDR3 runs 14 residues. Germline V gene lookup returns CDR1 SNHLY and CDR2 FYNNEI. CDR3 in DNA: TGTGCCAGCAGGACAGGGGGCCTTTGGTCACCCCTCCACTTT. It is translated as CASRTGGLWSPLHF.

The chain uses TRBV6-1 and TRBJ1-1, with TRBD1 identical over 7 bases. Germline V lookup: CDR1 MNHNS, CDR2 SASEGT. V lost 4 bases and J lost 6; bases outside the gene matches: 14. The CDR3 contains 16 residues. DNA for the CDR3: TGTGCCAGCAGTGGGACGTGGCAGGGGGGCTTGCCTGAAGCTTTCTTT. Translated, it gives CASSGTWQGGLPEAFF.

V gene TRBV9 combines with J gene TRBJ2-4; 13 positions match TRBD2. Trimming took 5 bases from V and 0 from J; bases not matched to a gene: 2. The CDR3 extends over 16 amino acids. CDR1 SGDLS and CDR2 YYNGEE come from the germline V gene. For the CDR3, the DNA is TGTGCCAGCAGTGGGACTAGCGGGAAAGCCAAAAACATTCAGTACTTC. This codes for CASSGTSGKAKNIQYF.

This clone appeared a few times. This chain connects TRBV4-1 to TRBJ1-2; no reliable D call. The germline V gene has CDR1 MGHRA and CDR2 YSYEKL. This CDR3 spans 15 amino acids. Trimming pared 8 bases from V and 4 bases from J, leaving 20 bases between. The CDR3 region is CASRFSGGTGYGYTF. CDR3 nucleotides: TGCGCCAGCCGCTTTTCTGGAGGAACTGGCTATGGCTACACCTTC.

The chain recombines TRBV18 with TRBJ1-1; 7 bases agree with TRBD1. CDR3 length equals 15 residues. V was pared by 3 bases and J by 2 bases, with 6 bases of the junction left unmatched. The germline V gene has CDR1 KGHSH and CDR2 LQKENI. The CDR3 here is CASSPLRDRNTEAFF. The CDR3 DNA reads TGTGCCAGCTCACCGCTCCGGGACAGAAACACTGAAGCTTTCTTT.

CDR3 protein: CASSIGQLRGYTF. The CDR3 region has the DNA TGTGCCAGTAGTATAGGACAGCTGCGGGGCTACACCTTC. The chain is built from TRBV19 and TRBJ1-2; a possible D gene is TRBD1 (5 bases). V lost 1 base, J lost 8 bases, and 11 bases lay in between. This CDR3 is 13 amino acids long. The germline CDR1 and CDR2 sequences are LNHDA and SQIVND (reference sequence). Based on the CDR3 plus reference TRBV19 and TRBJ1-2, the full variable domain is DGGITQSPKYLFRKEGQNVTLSCEQNLNHDAMYWYRQDPGQGLRLIYYSQIVNDFQKGDIAEGYSVSREKKESFPLTVTSAQKNPTAFYLCASSIGQLRGYTFGSGTRLTVV.

The chain carries TRBV5-1 and TRBJ2-1; 9 bases align to TRBD2. V shed 4 bases, J shed 8 bases, and the junction held 7 bases outside the gene matches. This CDR3 contains 14 residues. The germline CDR1 and CDR2 sequences are SGHRS and YFSETQ. The CDR3: CASSPGLAMDEQFF. CDR3 nucleotide sequence: TGCGCCAGCAGCCCCGGACTAGCGATGGATGAGCAGTTCTTC. Combining the CDR3 with reference TRBV5-1 and TRBJ2-1 gives the whole variable domain KAGVTQTPRYLIKTRGQQVTLSCSPISGHRSVSWYQQTPGQGLQFLFEYFSETQRNKGNFPGRFSGRQFSNSRSEMNVSTLELGDSALYLCASSPGLAMDEQFFGPGTRLTVL.

The chain has TRBV6-5 and TRBJ2-1; TRBD1 matches at 11 bases. Unmatched junction bases numbered 9, after V lost 8 bases and J lost 9 bases. The germline CDR1 and CDR2 sequences are MNHEY and SVGAGI. CDR3 length: 14 amino acids. CDR3 DNA: TGTGCCAGCTGGGACAGGGGGACCCTAGGTGAGCAGTTCTTC. Translated, it gives CASWDRGTLGEQFF.

J is TRBJ2-7 and V is TRBV6-5; 8 bases match TRBD1. Germline CDR1 and CDR2: MNHEY and SVGAGI. CDR3 length equals 14 residues. CDR3 loop: CRRRRTGNTYEQYF. The CDR3 region has the DNA TGTCGGAGACGTCGGACAGGGAATACCTACGAGCAGTACTTC.

This clone was counted between two and nine times. The chain has TRBV5-4 and TRBJ2-1; 11 nucleotides align to TRBD2. The CDR3 has 16 residues. CDR1 and CDR2 (germline): SGHNT, YYREEE (reference sequence). After removal of 4 bases from V and 5 bases from J, the junction contained 8 bases not matched to a gene. In nucleotides, the CDR3 is TGTGCCAGCAGCCCTAGCGGGGGGTTTCTAAACAATGAGCAGTTCTTC. Encoded protein: CASSPSGGFLNNEQFF. The whole variable domain, remainder taken from reference TRBV5-4 and TRBJ2-1, is ETGVTQSPTHLIKTRGQQVTLRCSSQSGHNTVSWYQQALGQGPQFIFQYYREEENGRGNFPPRFSGLQFPNYSSELNVNALELDDSALYLCASSPSGGFLNNEQFFGPGTRLTVL.

The chain combines TRBV5-1 with TRBJ2-3; 10 positions match TRBD2. The V gene's germline CDR1 is SGHRS and CDR2 YFSETQ. CDR3 size: 14 residues. V gave up 5 bases and J gave up 5 bases; unmatched junction bases: 5. This chain's CDR3 is CASSPSGGGDTQYF. The CDR3, as DNA: TGCGCCAGCAGTCCTAGCGGGGGTGGAGATACGCAGTATTTT.

This chain joins TRBV10-2 and TRBJ1-1, with D tentatively TRBD1 (5 bases). V was shortened by 6 bases and J by 4 bases, with 24 bases between the two germline ends. CDR3 length equals 17 residues. Looked up from germline, CDR1 is WSHSY and CDR2 is SAAADI. The CDR3 is CASSDSRGSRSATEAFF. CDR3 nucleotide sequence: TGCGCCAGCAGCGATTCGCGGGGGAGCAGGTCGGCCACTGAAGCTTTCTTT.

This sequence joins TRBV2 and TRBJ2-5; 10 bases line up with TRBD1. The CDR3 runs 16 residues. CDR1 is SNHLY, CDR2 FYNNEI, per germline. After removal of 3 bases from V and 1 base from J, the junction contained 5 bases not matched to a gene. CDR3 loop: CASSETGGEAQETQYF. CDR3 nucleotides: TGTGCCAGCAGTGAGACAGGGGGCGAAGCCCAAGAGACCCAGTACTTC.

Written as DNA, the CDR3 is TGCGCCAGCAGCCAAAGCTCACAGGGGATAGGGAATTCACCCCTCCACTTT. The encoded protein is CASSQSSQGIGNSPLHF. This chain links TRBV4-1 with TRBJ1-6; the match to TRBD1 covers 7 bases. CDR3 length: 17 residues. After removal of 2 bases from V and 7 bases from J, the junction contained 11 bases not matched to a gene. The germline gives CDR1 MGHRA, CDR2 YSYEKL.

The rearrangement links TRBV5-1 to TRBJ2-5; 16 nucleotides match TRBD2. This CDR3 spans 18 amino acids. Losses at the gene ends were 4 bases for V and 5 bases for J; bases not matched to a gene: 11. CDR1 and CDR2 (germline): SGHRS, YFSETQ. DNA of the CDR3: TGCGCCAGCAGCCCGGGGACTAGCGGGAGGGCGCGGATGGAGACCCAGTACTTC. Its translation is CASSPGTSGRARMETQYF.

The chain uses TRBV19 and TRBJ1-2; possibly TRBD1 for D (5 bases). V gave up 5 bases and J gave up 5 bases, with 18 bases separating them. Germline-derived CDR1 and CDR2 are LNHDA and SQIVND (reference sequence). This CDR3 has 15 residues. CDR3 amino acids: CASSPGPAESYGYTF. The CDR3 bases are TGTGCCAGTAGTCCAGGGCCGGCAGAGAGTTATGGCTACACCTTC.